This T cell receptor beta chain was sequenced for a study of blood T cell repertoires in COVID-19. At the level of the study: Researchers got acute and convalescent COVID-19 samples from the United States, Italy and Spain. T cells, B-cell-depleted T cells, or PBMCs provided the cDNA or gDNA that served as material.

The CDR3 runs to 17 residues. With 7 bases removed from V and 7 bases from J, the gap between germline ends came to 28 bases. Germline CDR1 is LNHDA and CDR2 is SQIVND (reference sequence). Sequencing used immunoSEQ multiplex PCR; TCRdb keeps in-frame clones, though not all of them. The sample yields approximately 250,000 clones, 82% seen once. The source of this sequence is a man aged 40-55 years who had recovered from COVID-19. Sequencing was carried out using PBMCs or T cells enriched from blood (not recorded which). The gene calls are TRBV19 and TRBJ1-2; weak D call: TRBD1 (5 bases). The CDR3 sequence is CASTVPGPAGGRFGYTF. As DNA, the CDR3 is TGTGCCAGTACGGTACCGGGACCTGCGGGGGGAAGGTTTGGCTACACCTTC. Complete variable domain (other parts from reference TRBV19 and TRBJ1-2): DGGITQSPKYLFRKEGQNVTLSCEQNLNHDAMYWYRQDPGQGLRLIYYSQIVNDFQKGDIAEGYSVSREKKESFPLTVTSAQKNPTAFYLCASTVPGPAGGRFGYTFGSGTRLTVV.